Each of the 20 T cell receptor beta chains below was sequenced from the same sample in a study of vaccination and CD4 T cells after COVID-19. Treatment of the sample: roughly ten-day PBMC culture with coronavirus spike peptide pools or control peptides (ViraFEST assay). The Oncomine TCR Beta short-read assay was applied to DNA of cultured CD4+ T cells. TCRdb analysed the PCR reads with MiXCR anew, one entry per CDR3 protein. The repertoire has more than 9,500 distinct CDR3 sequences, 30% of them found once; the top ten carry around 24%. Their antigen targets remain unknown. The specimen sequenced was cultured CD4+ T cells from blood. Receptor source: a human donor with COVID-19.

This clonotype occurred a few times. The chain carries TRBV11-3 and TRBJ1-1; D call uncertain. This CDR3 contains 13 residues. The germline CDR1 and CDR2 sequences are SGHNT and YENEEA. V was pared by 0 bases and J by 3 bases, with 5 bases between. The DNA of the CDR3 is TGTGCCAGCAGCTTAGAGTCCTACACTGAAGCTTTCTTT. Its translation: CASSLESYTEAFF. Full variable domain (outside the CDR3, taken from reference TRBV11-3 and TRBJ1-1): EAGVVQSPRYKIIEKKQPVAFWCNPISGHNTLYWYLQNLGQGPELLIRYENEEAVDDSQLPKDRFSAERLKGVDSTLKIQPAELGDSAVYLCASSLESYTEAFFGQGTRLTVV.

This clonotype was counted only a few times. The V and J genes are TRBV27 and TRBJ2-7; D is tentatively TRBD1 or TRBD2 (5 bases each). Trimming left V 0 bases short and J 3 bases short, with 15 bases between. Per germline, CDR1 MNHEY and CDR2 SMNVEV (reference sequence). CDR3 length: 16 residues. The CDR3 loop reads CASSLSRRGPFYEQYF. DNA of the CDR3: TGTGCCAGCAGTTTATCCAGACGGGGACCCTTCTACGAGCAGTACTTC.

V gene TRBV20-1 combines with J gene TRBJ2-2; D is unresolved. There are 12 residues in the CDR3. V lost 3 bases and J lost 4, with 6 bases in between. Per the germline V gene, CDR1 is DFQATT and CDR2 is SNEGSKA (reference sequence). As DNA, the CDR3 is TGCAGTGCTAGTAAAGGCACCGGGGAGCTGTTTTTT. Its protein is CSASKGTGELFF.

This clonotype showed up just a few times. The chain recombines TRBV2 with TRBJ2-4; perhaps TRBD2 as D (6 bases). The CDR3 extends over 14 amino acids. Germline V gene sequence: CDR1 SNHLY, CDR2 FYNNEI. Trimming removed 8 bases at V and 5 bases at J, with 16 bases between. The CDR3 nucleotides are TGTGCCAGCCGGGGAGGATGGCACGAAAACATTCAGTACTTC. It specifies CASRGGWHENIQYF.

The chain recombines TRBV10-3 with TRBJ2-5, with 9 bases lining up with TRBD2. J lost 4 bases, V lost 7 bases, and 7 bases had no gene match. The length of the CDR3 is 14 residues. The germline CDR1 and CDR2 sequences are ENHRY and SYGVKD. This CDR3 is CAINSGGSGETQYF. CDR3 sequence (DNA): TGTGCCATCAATAGCGGGGGATCGGGAGAGACCCAGTACTTC.

The DNA of the CDR3 is TGTGCCAGCAGCTCCACAGCTGACAATTCACCCCTCCACTTT. Its translation: CASSSTADNSPLHF. This chain uses TRBV7-9 with TRBJ1-6; D not resolved. The CDR3 is 14 residues long. V was pared by 4 bases and J by 7 bases, with 11 bases between. The germline gives CDR1 SEHNR, CDR2 FQNEAQ (reference sequence). The variable domain in full, with the rest retrieved from reference TRBV7-9 and TRBJ1-6, is DTGVSQNPRHKITKRGQNVTFRCDPISEHNRLYWYRQTLGQGPEFLTYFQNEAQLEKSRLLSDRFSAERPKGSFSTLEIQRTEQGDSAMYLCASSSTADNSPLHFGNGTRLTVT.

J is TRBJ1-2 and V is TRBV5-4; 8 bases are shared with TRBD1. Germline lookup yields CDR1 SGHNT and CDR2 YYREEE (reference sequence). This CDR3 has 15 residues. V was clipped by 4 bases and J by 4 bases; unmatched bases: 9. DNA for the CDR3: TGTGCCAGCAGCGACAAGGGACAGGCCATCTATGGCTACACCTTC. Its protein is CASSDKGQAIYGYTF.

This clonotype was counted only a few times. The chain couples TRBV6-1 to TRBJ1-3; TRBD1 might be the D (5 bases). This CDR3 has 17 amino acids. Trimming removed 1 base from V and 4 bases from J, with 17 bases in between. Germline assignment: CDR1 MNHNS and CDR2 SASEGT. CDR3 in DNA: TGTGCCAGCAGTGAAGGGTTATGGATAGGGACCGGAAACACCATATATTTT. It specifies CASSEGLWIGTGNTIYF.

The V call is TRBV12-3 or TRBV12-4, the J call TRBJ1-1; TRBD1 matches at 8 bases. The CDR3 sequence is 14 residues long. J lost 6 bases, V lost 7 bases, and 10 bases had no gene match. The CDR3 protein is CASTIRGQGAEAFF. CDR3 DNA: TGTGCCAGCACCATAAGAGGACAGGGCGCTGAAGCTTTCTTT.

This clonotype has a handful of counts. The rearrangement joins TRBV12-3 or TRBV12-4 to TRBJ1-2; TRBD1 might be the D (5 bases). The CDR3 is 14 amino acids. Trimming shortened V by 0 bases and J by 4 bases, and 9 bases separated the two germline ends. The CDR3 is CASSLAGQLYGYTF. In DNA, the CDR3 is TGTGCCAGCAGTTTAGCCGGACAACTCTATGGCTACACCTTC.

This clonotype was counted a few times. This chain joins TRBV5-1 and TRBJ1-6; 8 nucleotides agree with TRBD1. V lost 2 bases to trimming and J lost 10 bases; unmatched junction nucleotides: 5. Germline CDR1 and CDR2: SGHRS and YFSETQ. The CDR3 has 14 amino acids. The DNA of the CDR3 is TGCGCCAGCAGCTTCGGACAGGGCGAATCACCCCTCCACTTT. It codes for CASSFGQGESPLHF.

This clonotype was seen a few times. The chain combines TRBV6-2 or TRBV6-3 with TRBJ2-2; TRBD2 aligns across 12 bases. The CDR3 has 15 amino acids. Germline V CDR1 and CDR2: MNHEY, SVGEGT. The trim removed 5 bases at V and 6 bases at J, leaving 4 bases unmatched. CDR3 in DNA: TGTGCCAGCAGTAGGACTAGCGGGGCCGCCGGGGAGCTGTTTTTT. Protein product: CASSRTSGAAGELFF.

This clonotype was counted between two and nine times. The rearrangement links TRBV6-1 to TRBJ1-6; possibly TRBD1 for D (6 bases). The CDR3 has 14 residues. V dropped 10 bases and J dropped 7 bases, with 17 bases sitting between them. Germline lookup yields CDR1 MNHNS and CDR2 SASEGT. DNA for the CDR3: TGTGCCACTGAAAGGGGGAACTTAAATTCACCCCTCCACTTT. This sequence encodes CATERGNLNSPLHF.

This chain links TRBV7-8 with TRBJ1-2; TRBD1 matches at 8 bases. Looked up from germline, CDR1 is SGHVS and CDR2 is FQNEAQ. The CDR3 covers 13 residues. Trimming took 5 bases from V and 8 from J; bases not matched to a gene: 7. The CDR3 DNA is TGTGCCAGCAGCCCTGGACAGGGCTGGGGCTACACCTTC. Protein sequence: CASSPGQGWGYTF.

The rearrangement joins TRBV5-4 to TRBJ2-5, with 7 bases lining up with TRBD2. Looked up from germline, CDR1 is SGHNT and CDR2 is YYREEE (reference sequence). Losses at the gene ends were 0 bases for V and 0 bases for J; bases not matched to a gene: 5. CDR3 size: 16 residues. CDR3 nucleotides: TGTGCCAGCAGCTTGGTGGAGCGGGGATACCAAGAGACCCAGTACTTC. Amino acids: CASSLVERGYQETQYF.

The CDR3: CASTDSGTSTYEQYF. The CDR3 bases are TGTGCCAGCACCGACTCCGGGACTAGCACCTACGAGCAGTACTTC. The chain recombines TRBV6-1 with TRBJ2-7; 9 nucleotides match TRBD2. The germline gives CDR1 MNHNS, CDR2 SASEGT. With 7 bases clipped from V and 2 bases from J, the junction kept 9 bases outside the gene matches. This CDR3 comprises 15 residues.

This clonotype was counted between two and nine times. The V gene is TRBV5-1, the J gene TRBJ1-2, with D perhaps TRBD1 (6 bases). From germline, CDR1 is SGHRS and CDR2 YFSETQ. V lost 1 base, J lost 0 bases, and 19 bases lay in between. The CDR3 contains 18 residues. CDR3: CASSLSPEPGHANYGYTF. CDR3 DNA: TGCGCCAGCAGCTTGTCTCCTGAGCCGGGACATGCTAACTATGGCTACACCTTC.

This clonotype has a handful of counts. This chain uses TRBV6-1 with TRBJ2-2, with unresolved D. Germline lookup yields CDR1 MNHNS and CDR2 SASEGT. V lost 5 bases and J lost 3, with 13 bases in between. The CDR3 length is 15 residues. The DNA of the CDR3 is TGTGCCAGCAGTATGGTAGGGTCGGACACCGGGGAGCTGTTTTTT. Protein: CASSMVGSDTGELFF.

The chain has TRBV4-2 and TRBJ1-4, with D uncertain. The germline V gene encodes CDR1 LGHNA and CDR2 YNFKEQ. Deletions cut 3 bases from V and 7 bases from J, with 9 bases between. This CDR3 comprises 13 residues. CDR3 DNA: TGTGCCAGCAGCCAGAGAGAGGGTGAAAAACTGTTTTTT. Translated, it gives CASSQREGEKLFF.

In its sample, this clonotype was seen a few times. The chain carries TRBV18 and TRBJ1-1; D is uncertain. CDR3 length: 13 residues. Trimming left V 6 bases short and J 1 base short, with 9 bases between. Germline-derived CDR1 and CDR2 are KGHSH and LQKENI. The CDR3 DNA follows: TGTGCCAGCTCCCAAAGTAAGAACACTGAAGCTTTCTTT. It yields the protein CASSQSKNTEAFF.